The next 27 T cell receptor beta chains were all read from a single sample in a study of T cell responses to AZD1222 COVID-19 vaccine. Profiling relied on immunoSEQ multiplex PCR, and the TCRdb table lists in-frame clones only, not all of them. The table lists under 170,000 clones, less than 95% of them singletons. Sequencing was performed on peripheral blood, taken on day 0 of AZD1222 vaccination. All receptors come from an adult in good health.

V gene TRBV5-6 combines with J gene TRBJ1-2; no reliable D call. V lost 5 bases, J lost 0 bases, and 14 bases lay in between. This CDR3 comprises 15 residues. Germline V CDR1 and CDR2: SGHDT, YYEEEE. CDR3 DNA sequence: TGTGCCAGCAGTGACGGAGGGTTTACTAACTATGGCTACACCTTC. It codes for CASSDGGFTNYGYTF.

The rearrangement joins TRBV2 to TRBJ1-6; D call uncertain. CDR1 is SNHLY, CDR2 FYNNEI, per germline. The CDR3 consists of 13 residues. V was cut by 6 bases and J by 6 bases, with 9 bases left in between. The chain's CDR3 is CASSIQLNSPLHF. In DNA form, the CDR3 reads TGTGCCAGCAGCATACAGCTTAATTCACCCCTCCACTTT.

A word on this clone: Other DNA sequences within the sample encode an identical CDR3. V gene TRBV28 combines with J gene TRBJ2-5; 7 nucleotides match TRBD1. The CDR3 totals 13 residues. Germline CDR1 and CDR2: MDHEN and SYDVKM. The ends lost 4 bases at V and 5 bases at J; junction bases unmatched: 4. The CDR3 sequence is CASSSPRGETQYF. CDR3 DNA: TGTGCCAGCAGTTCCCCCAGGGGGGAGACCCAGTACTTC.

The chain couples TRBV3-1 (or the pseudogene TRBV3-2) to TRBJ1-6; D not certain. The germline V gene has CDR1 LGHDT and CDR2 YNNKEL (reference sequence). This CDR3 region has 15 residues. The V end lost 4 bases, the J end lost 4 bases, and 11 bases lay between the germline ends. The DNA of the CDR3 is TGTGCCAGCAGCCCCAGAACTGGGTATAATTCACCCCTCCACTTT. Translating gives CASSPRTGYNSPLHF.

This clone is a singleton in its sample. The chain recombines TRBV19 with TRBJ2-4; D is undetermined. Germline CDR1 and CDR2: LNHDA and SQIVND (reference sequence). V shed 8 bases and J shed 0 bases, with 8 bases lying between them. The CDR3 totals 13 residues. CDR3 protein: CASEPLAKNIQYF. In nucleotides, the CDR3 is TGTGCCAGTGAACCTCTAGCCAAAAACATTCAGTACTTC.

This clone has only one observation. The chain carries TRBV7-9 and TRBJ1-6; D not certain. This CDR3 has 13 residues. V lost 1 base, J lost 8 bases, and 6 bases lay in between. The germline V gene encodes CDR1 SEHNR and CDR2 FQNEAQ (reference sequence). CDR3 in DNA: TGTGCCAGCAGCTTAGAGCCGGATTCACCCCTCCACTTT. As protein: CASSLEPDSPLHF.

The chain uses TRBV18 and TRBJ1-2; TRBD1 aligns across 8 bases. The germline V gene has CDR1 KGHSH and CDR2 LQKENI. The CDR3 is 15 amino acids. J was trimmed by 4 bases and V by 3 bases; bases with no gene match: 7. The CDR3 spells CASSPIQGAGYGYTF. DNA for the CDR3: TGTGCCAGCTCACCTATCCAGGGGGCCGGCTATGGCTACACCTTC.

The rearrangement joins TRBV14 to TRBJ1-2; weak D call: TRBD1 (5 bases). This CDR3 spans 15 amino acids. Between the trimmed V and J ends, which lost 2 bases and 4 bases, there was a span of 14 bases. Germline V gives CDR1 SGHDN, CDR2 FVKESK. Here the CDR3 reads CASSQQSRDFYGYTF. CDR3 DNA sequence: TGTGCCAGCAGCCAACAAAGCCGGGACTTCTATGGCTACACCTTC.

CDR3 DNA: TGTGCCTGGAGTTGGACCTTCACCGGGGAGCTGTTTTTT. Translated: CAWSWTFTGELFF. This rearrangement joins TRBV30 to TRBJ2-2, with D unclear. Germline assignment: CDR1 GTSNPN and CDR2 SVGIG (reference sequence). This CDR3 region has 13 residues. Trimming left V 2 bases short and J 4 bases short, with 8 bases between. Together with reference TRBV30 and TRBJ2-2, the CDR3 gives the full variable domain: SQTIHQWPATLVQPVGSPLSLECTVEGTSNPNLYWYRQAAGRGLQLLFYSVGIGQISSEVPQNLSASRPQDRQFILSSKKLLLSDSGFYLCAWSWTFTGELFFGEGSRLTVL.

The rearrangement links TRBV27 to TRBJ2-1, with D unclear. V lost 5 bases to trimming and J lost 0 bases, with 8 bases between them. Germline loops: CDR1 MNHEY, CDR2 SMNVEV (reference sequence). The CDR3 contains 14 residues. For the CDR3, the DNA is TGTGCCAGCAGTCCCAACCCCTCCTACAATGAGCAGTTCTTC. Its translation is CASSPNPSYNEQFF.

V is TRBV18 and J is TRBJ1-5, with TRBD1 matching over 7 bases. There are 15 residues in the CDR3. With 6 bases clipped from V and 0 bases from J, the junction kept 5 bases outside the gene matches. The germline V gene encodes CDR1 KGHSH and CDR2 LQKENI. This chain's CDR3 is CASSRGQVSNQPQHF. In nucleotides, the CDR3 is TGTGCCAGCTCCCGCGGACAGGTTAGCAATCAGCCCCAGCATTTT.

V gene TRBV2 combines with J gene TRBJ1-5, with D unresolved. The CDR3 runs to 16 residues. Germline values: CDR1 SNHLY, CDR2 FYNNEI. The germline V and J ends were trimmed by 2 bases and 0 bases, with 11 bases remaining between them. The chain's CDR3 is CASSEFRIHSNQPQHF. The DNA of the CDR3 is TGTGCCAGCAGTGAATTTCGCATTCATAGCAATCAGCCCCAGCATTTT. The variable domain in full, with the rest retrieved from reference TRBV2 and TRBJ1-5, is EPEVTQTPSHQVTQMGQEVILRCVPISNHLYFYWYRQILGQKVEFLVSFYNNEISEKSEIFDDQFSVERPDGSNFTLKIRSTKLEDSAMYFCASSEFRIHSNQPQHFGDGTRLSIL.

This sequence joins TRBV28 and TRBJ1-2; tentative D call: TRBD1 (6 bases). The V gene lost 3 bases and the J gene lost 2 bases, with 10 bases spanning the gap. Per the germline V gene, CDR1 is MDHEN and CDR2 is SYDVKM. This CDR3 is 14 amino acids long. The chain's CDR3 is CASSLSGQNYGYTF. The DNA of the CDR3 is TGTGCCAGCAGTTTGAGTGGACAGAACTATGGCTACACCTTC.

The DNA for the CDR3 is TGTGCCAGCAGTCAAAACAGGGGGGAGAGCGGGGAGCTGTTTTTT. Its translation: CASSQNRGESGELFF. J is TRBJ2-2 and V is TRBV6-5; 8 nucleotides match TRBD1. The ends lost 5 bases at V and 7 bases at J; junction bases unmatched: 9. The CDR3 covers 15 residues. CDR1 is MNHEY, CDR2 SVGAGI, per germline.

This chain joins TRBV11-3 and TRBJ1-5, with D perhaps TRBD1 (5 bases). Trimming shortened V by 1 base and J by 5 bases, and 15 bases separated the two germline ends. The CDR3 is 16 residues long. The germline V gene encodes CDR1 SGHNT and CDR2 YENEEA. In DNA form, the CDR3 reads TGTGCCAGCAGCTTAGGGGACGGGAGGCTCTATCAGCCCCAGCATTTT. As protein: CASSLGDGRLYQPQHF.

In DNA, the CDR3 is TGTGCCAGCAGCGGTTGGGGGACAGGGCGACCAGATACGCAGTATTTT. Translation gives CASSGWGTGRPDTQYF. This rearrangement joins TRBV9 to TRBJ2-3; 9 bases line up with TRBD1. J was trimmed by 4 bases and V by 3 bases; bases with no gene match: 9. CDR1 is SGDLS, CDR2 YYNGEE, per germline. The CDR3 sequence is 16 residues long.

V usage is TRBV9 and J usage is TRBJ1-3; D possibly corresponds to TRBD1 (5 bases). The CDR3 has 16 amino acids. Germline V gene data show CDR1 as SGDLS and CDR2 as YYNGEE. The V end was cut by 3 bases, the J end by 0 bases, with 13 bases between. The CDR3 sequence is CASSAPRGDSGNTIYF. The CDR3 DNA follows: TGTGCCAGCAGCGCGCCCCGAGGGGACTCTGGAAACACCATATATTTT. Based on the CDR3 plus reference TRBV9 and TRBJ1-3, the full variable domain is DSGVTQTPKHLITATGQRVTLRCSPRSGDLSVYWYQQSLDQGLQFLIQYYNGEERAKGNILERFSAQQFPDLHSELNLSSLELGDSALYFCASSAPRGDSGNTIYFGEGSWLTVV.

The chain carries TRBV7-8 and TRBJ1-3; D gene ambiguous. Germline-derived CDR1 and CDR2 are SGHVS and FQNEAQ. Trimming left V 2 bases short and J 6 bases short, with 5 bases between. The CDR3 is 12 residues long. The CDR3 DNA is TGTGCCAGCAGCTTATTCTTAAACACCATATATTTT. Protein sequence: CASSLFLNTIYF. Filled out from reference TRBV7-8 and TRBJ1-3, the complete variable domain reads GAGVSQSPRYKVAKRGQDVALRCDPISGHVSLFWYQQALGQGPEFLTYFQNEAQLDKSGLPSDRFFAERPEGSVSTLKIQRTQQEDSAVYLCASSLFLNTIYFGEGSWLTVV.

The chain joins TRBV3-1 (or the pseudogene TRBV3-2) to TRBJ2-5; TRBD2 matches 7 bases. V dropped 0 bases and J dropped 2; count of bases not matched to a gene: 9. Germline CDR1 reads LGHDT; CDR2 reads YNNKEL (reference sequence). The CDR3 contains 17 residues. The CDR3 loop reads CASSQDQASGKQETQYF. The CDR3 DNA is TGTGCCAGCAGCCAAGATCAGGCTAGCGGAAAGCAAGAGACCCAGTACTTC.

This sequence joins TRBV6-5 and TRBJ2-5; D is undetermined. Germline CDR1 MNHEY, CDR2 SVGAGI. Trimming removed 8 bases at V and 0 bases at J, with 4 bases between. The CDR3 consists of 11 residues. CDR3 DNA: TGTGCCAGCCAGTACCAAGAGACCCAGTACTTC. Protein product: CASQYQETQYF.

This chain connects TRBV15 to TRBJ2-1; D gene uncertain. Germline V gives CDR1 LNHNV, CDR2 YYDKDF (reference sequence). CDR3 length: 15 residues. V was shortened by 0 bases and J by 1 base, with 7 bases between the two germline ends. This CDR3 reads CATSRDRSSYNEQFF. The CDR3 DNA is TGTGCCACCAGCAGAGATAGGTCTTCCTACAATGAGCAGTTCTTC.

The rearrangement joins TRBV5-4 to TRBJ2-1; the match to TRBD2 covers 10 bases. Trimming took 0 bases from V and 7 from J; bases not matched to a gene: 10. Germline V CDR1 and CDR2: SGHNT, YYREEE (reference sequence). The CDR3 covers 17 residues. The CDR3 region is CASSLGSGGVLWNEQFF. The CDR3 nucleotides are TGTGCCAGCAGCTTGGGCAGCGGGGGGGTGTTGTGGAATGAGCAGTTCTTC.

The rearrangement uses TRBV14 and TRBJ2-3, with 16 bases aligning to TRBD2. CDR1 is SGHDN and CDR2 is FVKESK in the germline V gene. J gave up 6 bases and V 4 bases, and 10 bases lay outside the gene matches. This CDR3 comprises 18 residues. CDR3 loop: CASSPHPGLAGGPDTQYF. DNA for the CDR3: TGTGCCAGCAGCCCCCATCCGGGACTAGCGGGAGGGCCGGATACGCAGTATTTT.

This CDR3 reads CASSEGRGGGYNEQFF. DNA of the CDR3: TGTGCCAGCAGTGAAGGTCGAGGAGGGGGCTACAATGAGCAGTTCTTC. The chain uses TRBV2 and TRBJ2-1; D could derive from TRBD1 or TRBD2 (6 bases each). The CDR3 covers 16 residues. Germline V lookup: CDR1 SNHLY, CDR2 FYNNEI. V dropped 1 base and J dropped 3 bases, with 13 bases sitting between them.

This clone showed up just once. The chain uses TRBV27 and TRBJ1-5; D is possibly TRBD1 (6 bases). The V end lost 3 bases, the J end lost 2 bases, and 8 bases lay between the germline ends. CDR1 is MNHEY, CDR2 SMNVEV, per germline (reference sequence). CDR3 size: 14 residues. This CDR3 is CASSLSGGNQPQHF. CDR3 coding DNA: TGTGCCAGCAGTTTGTCAGGGGGCAATCAGCCCCAGCATTTT.

In this sample, this clone turned up once. The chain employs TRBV4-2 and TRBJ1-4; D is perhaps TRBD1 (5 bases). Trimming stripped 2 bases from V and 7 bases from J, with 23 bases between. The germline V gene encodes CDR1 LGHNA and CDR2 YNFKEQ. CDR3 length equals 18 residues. The CDR3 coding sequence is TGTGCCAGCAGCCAACTGACGGGCGGTAGGGGATGGGGTGAAAAACTGTTTTTT. Its translation: CASSQLTGGRGWGEKLFF.

The chain uses TRBV27 and TRBJ1-1; D ambiguous. This CDR3 is built from 15 residues. Trimming shortened V by 5 bases and J by 2 bases, and 15 bases separated the two germline ends. CDR1 is MNHEY and CDR2 is SMNVEV in the germline V gene (reference sequence). CDR3 sequence: CASSPSRVVNTEAFF. Here the CDR3 DNA reads TGTGCCAGCAGTCCATCTAGGGTGGTTAACACTGAAGCTTTCTTT.